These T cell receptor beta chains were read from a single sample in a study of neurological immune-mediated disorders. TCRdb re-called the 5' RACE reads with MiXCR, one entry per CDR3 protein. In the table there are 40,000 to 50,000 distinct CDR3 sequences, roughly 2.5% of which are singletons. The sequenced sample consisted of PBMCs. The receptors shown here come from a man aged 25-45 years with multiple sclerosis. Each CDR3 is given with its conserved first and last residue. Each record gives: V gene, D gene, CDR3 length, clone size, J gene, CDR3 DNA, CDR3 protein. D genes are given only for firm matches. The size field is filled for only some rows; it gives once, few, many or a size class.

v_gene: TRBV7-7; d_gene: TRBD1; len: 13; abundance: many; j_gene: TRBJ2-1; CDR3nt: TGTGCCAGCAGCAAAGACAGGGGATATGAGCAGTTCTTC; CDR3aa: CASSKDRGYEQFF
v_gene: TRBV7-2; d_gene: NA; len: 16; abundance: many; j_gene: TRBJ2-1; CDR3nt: TGTGCCAGCAGCCCCCAGGGGGGGCAATCCTACAATGAGCAGTTCTTC; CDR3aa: CASSPQGGQSYNEQFF
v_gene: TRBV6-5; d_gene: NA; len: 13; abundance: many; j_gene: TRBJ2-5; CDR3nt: TGTGCCAGCAGTTACGGCTCGGCGGATACCCAGTACTTC; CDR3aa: CASSYGSADTQYF
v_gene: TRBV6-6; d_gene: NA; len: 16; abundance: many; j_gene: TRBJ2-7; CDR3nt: TGTGCCAGCAGTTACTCGATTAGGCAGGCCTCCTACGAGCAGTACTTC; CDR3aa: CASSYSIRQASYEQYF
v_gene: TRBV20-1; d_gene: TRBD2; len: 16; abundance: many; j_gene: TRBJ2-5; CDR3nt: TGCAGTGCTAGAATTCTTAGCGGGGGAGATCAAGAGACCCAGTACTTC; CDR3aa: CSARILSGGDQETQYF
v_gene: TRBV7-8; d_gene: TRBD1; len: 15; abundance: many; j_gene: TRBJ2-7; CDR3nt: TGTGCCAGCAGCTTTCCGGGACAGGGGTCCTACGAGCAGTACTTC; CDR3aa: CASSFPGQGSYEQYF
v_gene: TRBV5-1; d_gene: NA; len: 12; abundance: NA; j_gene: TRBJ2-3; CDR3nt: TGCGCCAGTTCCGGGAGCACAGATACGCAGTATTTT; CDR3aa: CASSGSTDTQYF
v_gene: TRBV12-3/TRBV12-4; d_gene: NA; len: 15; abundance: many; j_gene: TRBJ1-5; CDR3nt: TGTGCCAGCAGTTTATCGGGGGCCCGTAATCAGCCCCAGCATTTT; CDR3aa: CASSLSGARNQPQHF
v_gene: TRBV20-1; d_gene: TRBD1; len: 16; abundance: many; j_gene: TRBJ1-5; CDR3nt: TGCAGTGCTCGAAGACAGGGGGGGCTTAGCAATCAGCCCCAGCATTTT; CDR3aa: CSARRQGGLSNQPQHF
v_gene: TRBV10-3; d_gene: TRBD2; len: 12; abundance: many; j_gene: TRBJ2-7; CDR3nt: TGTGCCAGCCGGGACTACCCCTACGAGCAGTACTTC; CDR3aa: CASRDYPYEQYF
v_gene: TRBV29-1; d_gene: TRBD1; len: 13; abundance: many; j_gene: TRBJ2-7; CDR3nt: TGCAGCGCCACGACAGGGGGTACCTACGAGCAGTACTTC; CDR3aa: CSATTGGTYEQYF
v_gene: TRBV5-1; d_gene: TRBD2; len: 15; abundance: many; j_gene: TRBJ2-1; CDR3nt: TGCGCCAGCAGCCCGACCGGGACTAACCCCAATGAGCAGTTCTTC; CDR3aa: CASSPTGTNPNEQFF
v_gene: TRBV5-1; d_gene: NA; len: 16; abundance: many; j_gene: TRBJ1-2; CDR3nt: TGCGCCAGCAGCTTTACCGAGACAAGCCCGGGAGAAGGCTACACCTTC; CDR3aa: CASSFTETSPGEGYTF
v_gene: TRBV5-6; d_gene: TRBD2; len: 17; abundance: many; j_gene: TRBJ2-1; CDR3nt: TGTGCCAGCAGCCGAGGACTAGCGCGTATGTCCTACAATGAGCAGTTCTTC; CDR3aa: CASSRGLARMSYNEQFF
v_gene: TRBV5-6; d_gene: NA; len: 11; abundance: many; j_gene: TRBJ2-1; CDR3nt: TGTGCCAGCAGCTTTGGGCCTGAGCAGTTCTTC; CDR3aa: CASSFGPEQFF
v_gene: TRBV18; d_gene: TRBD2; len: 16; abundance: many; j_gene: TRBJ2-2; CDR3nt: TGTGCCAGCTCAACGCGGCTAGCGGGTAACACCGGGGAGCTGTTTTTT; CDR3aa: CASSTRLAGNTGELFF
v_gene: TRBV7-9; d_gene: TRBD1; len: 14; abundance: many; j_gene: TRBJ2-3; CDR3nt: TGTGCCAGCAGCCAGGGACAGGGGACAGATACGCAGTATTTT; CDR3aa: CASSQGQGTDTQYF
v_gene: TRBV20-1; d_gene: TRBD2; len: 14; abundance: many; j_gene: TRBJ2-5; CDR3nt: TGCAGTGCTTCAGAGCGGGGGGGACAAGAGACCCAGTACTTC; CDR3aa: CSASERGGQETQYF
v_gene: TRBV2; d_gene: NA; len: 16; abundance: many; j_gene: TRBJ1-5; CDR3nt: TGTGCCAGCAGTGATCGTGGGCAGGGGCTAGATCAGCCCCAGCATTTT; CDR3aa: CASSDRGQGLDQPQHF
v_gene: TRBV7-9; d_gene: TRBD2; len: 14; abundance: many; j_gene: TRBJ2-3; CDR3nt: TGTGCCAGCAGCAAGAGCGGGGGGGGAGATACGCAGTATTTT; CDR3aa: CASSKSGGGDTQYF
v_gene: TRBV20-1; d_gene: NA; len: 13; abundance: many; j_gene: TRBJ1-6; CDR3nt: TGCAGTGCTAAAGTCGCCGAGCTCGGAGCCCTCCACTTT; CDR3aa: CSAKVAELGALHF
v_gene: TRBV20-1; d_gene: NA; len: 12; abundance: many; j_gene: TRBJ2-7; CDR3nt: TGCAGTGCTAGAAGCGACTCCTACGAGCAGTACTTC; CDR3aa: CSARSDSYEQYF
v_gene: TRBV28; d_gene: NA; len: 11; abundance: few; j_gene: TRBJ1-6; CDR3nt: TGTGCCAGCATGGCGCGATCAACCCTCAACTTT; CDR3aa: CASMARSTLNF
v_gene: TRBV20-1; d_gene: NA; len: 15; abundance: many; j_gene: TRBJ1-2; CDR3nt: TGCAGTGCTATCTCGGCAGACCGGTTGGACTATGGCTACACCTTC; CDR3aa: CSAISADRLDYGYTF
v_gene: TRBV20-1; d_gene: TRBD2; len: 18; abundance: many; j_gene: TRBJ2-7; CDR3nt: TGCAGTGCTAGAGACTCAAGACTAGCGGGAGTCCGATCCTACGAGCAGTACTTC; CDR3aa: CSARDSRLAGVRSYEQYF
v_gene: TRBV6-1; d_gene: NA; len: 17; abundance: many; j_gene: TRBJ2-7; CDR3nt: TGTGCCAGCAGTGAACTACCGGAACGGGAGCTATCCTACGAGCAGTACTTC; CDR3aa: CASSELPERELSYEQYF
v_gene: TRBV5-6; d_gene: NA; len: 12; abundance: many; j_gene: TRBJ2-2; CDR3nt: TGTGCCAGCAGCTCTAGCGTCGGGGAGCTGTTTTTT; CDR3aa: CASSSSVGELFF
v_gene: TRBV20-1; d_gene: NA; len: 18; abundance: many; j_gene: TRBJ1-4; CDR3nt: TGCAGTGCTAGAGATACAGGGTCCCCCTCCTCAACTAATGAAAAACTGTTTTTT; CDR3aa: CSARDTGSPSSTNEKLFF
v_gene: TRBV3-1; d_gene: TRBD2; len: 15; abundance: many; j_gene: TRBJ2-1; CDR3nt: TGTGCCAGCAGCCAACCGGGAGGGAGGGCCAATGAGCAGTTCTTC; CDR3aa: CASSQPGGRANEQFF
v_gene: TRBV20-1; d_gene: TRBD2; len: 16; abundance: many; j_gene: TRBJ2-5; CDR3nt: TGCGCACTACTAGCGGGAGGATTAAATGGTCAAGAGACCCAGTACTTC; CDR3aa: CALLAGGLNGQETQYF
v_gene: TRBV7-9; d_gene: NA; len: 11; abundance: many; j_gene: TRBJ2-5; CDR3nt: TGTGCCAGCAGCGACGACAAGACCCAGTACTTC; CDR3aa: CASSDDKTQYF
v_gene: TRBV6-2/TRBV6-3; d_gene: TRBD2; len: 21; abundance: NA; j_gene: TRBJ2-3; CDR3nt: TGTGCCAGCAGATGGGACACCGGGACTAGCGTCCAGAGGGCCCCCACAGATACGCAGTATTTT; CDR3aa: CASRWDTGTSVQRAPTDTQYF
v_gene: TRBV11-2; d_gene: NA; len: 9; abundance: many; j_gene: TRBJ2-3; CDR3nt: TGTGCCAGCAGCTCCGGACTTTTTTGG; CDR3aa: CASSSGLFW
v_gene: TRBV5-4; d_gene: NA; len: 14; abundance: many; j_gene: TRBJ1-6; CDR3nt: TGTGCCAGCACCCAACGAACGGAAAATTCACCCCTCCACTTT; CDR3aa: CASTQRTENSPLHF
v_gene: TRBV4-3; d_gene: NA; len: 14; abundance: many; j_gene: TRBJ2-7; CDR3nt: TGCGCCAGCAGCCAAGCCCTGCGTCTCTACGAGCAGTACTTC; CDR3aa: CASSQALRLYEQYF
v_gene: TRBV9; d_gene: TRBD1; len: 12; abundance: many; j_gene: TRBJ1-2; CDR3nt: TGTGCCAGCAGCGAGCCGGGACAGTACCCGACCTTC; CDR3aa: CASSEPGQYPTF
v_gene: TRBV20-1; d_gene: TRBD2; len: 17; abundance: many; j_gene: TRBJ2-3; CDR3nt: TGCAGTGCTAGAGAGTTTCCTACTAGCGGGGTAACAGATACGCAGTATTTT; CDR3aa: CSAREFPTSGVTDTQYF
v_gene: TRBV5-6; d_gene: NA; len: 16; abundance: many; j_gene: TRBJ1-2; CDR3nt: TGTGCCAGCAGCTTGGTCGGAGGCAGCGAGAACTATGGCTACACCTTC; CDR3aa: CASSLVGGSENYGYTF
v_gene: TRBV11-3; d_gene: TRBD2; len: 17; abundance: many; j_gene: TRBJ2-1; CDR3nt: TGTGCCAGCAGCTCCCTTAGGGGAGGGAGCTCCTACAATGAGCAGTTCTTC; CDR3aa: CASSSLRGGSSYNEQFF
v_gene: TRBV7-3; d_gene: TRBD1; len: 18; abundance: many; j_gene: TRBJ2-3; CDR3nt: TGTGCCAGCAGCTTAACCCTGAAAACAGGGGCGAGCACAGATACGCAGTATTTT; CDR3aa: CASSLTLKTGASTDTQYF
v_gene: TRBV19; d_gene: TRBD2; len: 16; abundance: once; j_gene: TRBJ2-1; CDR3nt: TGTGCCAGTAGTCTACCGGGACTAGCGGGAGCCAATGAGCAGTTCTTC; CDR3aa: CASSLPGLAGANEQFF
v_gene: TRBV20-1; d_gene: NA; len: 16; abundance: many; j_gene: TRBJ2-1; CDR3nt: TGCAGTGCGGCGCGAAGGGTGGGGGCCTCCTACAATGAGCAGTTCTTC; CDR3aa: CSAARRVGASYNEQFF
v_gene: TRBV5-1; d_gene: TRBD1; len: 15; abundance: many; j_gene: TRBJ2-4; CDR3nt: TGCGCCAGCAGCCTCCGACAGGGGGCAGGAAACATTCAGTACTTC; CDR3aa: CASSLRQGAGNIQYF
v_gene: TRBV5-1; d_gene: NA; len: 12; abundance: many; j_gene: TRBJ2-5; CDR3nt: TGCGCCAGTACCCAAACTCAAGAGACCCAGTACTTC; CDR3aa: CASTQTQETQYF
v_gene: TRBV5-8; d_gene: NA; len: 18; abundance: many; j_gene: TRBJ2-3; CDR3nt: TGTGCCAGCAGCCACCCCTTCGGGGGCGAGGGTAGCACAGATACGCAGTATTTT; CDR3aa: CASSHPFGGEGSTDTQYF
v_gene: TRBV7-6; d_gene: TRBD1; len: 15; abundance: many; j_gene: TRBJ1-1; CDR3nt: TGTGCCAGCAGCTTATTTGAGACAGGGAATCCTGAAGCTTTCTTT; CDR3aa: CASSLFETGNPEAFF
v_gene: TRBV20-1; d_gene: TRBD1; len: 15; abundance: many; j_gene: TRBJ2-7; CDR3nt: TGCAGTGCAAATCCACCGGGACAGGGCTCCTACGAGCAGTACTTC; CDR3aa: CSANPPGQGSYEQYF
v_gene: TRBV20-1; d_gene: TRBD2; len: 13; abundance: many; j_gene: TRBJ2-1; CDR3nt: TGCAGTTTAGCGGGGGACTCCTACAATGAGCAGTTCTTC; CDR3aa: CSLAGDSYNEQFF
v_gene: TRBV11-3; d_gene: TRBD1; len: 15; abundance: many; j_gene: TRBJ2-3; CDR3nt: TGTGCCAGCAGCTATACGACAGGGGGGACAGATACGCAGTATTTT; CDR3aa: CASSYTTGGTDTQYF
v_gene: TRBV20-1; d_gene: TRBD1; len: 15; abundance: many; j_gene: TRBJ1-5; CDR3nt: TGCAGTGCTCGGACAGGGTTATTCCCCGATCAGCCCCAGCATTTT; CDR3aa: CSARTGLFPDQPQHF
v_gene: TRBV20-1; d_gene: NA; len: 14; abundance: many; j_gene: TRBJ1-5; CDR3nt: TGCAGTGCTCGTGGGACCGACCGGTTGCAGCCCCAGCATTTT; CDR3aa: CSARGTDRLQPQHF
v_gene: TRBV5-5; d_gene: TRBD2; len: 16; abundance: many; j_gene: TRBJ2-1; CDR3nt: TGTGCCAGCAGCTTCCTCCCAGCGGGAGGGTACAATGAGCAGTTCTTC; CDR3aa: CASSFLPAGGYNEQFF
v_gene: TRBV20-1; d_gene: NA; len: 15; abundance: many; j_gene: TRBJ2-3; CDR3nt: TGCAGTGCTAGCGGGAGCCTTTTAAGCACAGATACGCAGTATTTT; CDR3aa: CSASGSLLSTDTQYF
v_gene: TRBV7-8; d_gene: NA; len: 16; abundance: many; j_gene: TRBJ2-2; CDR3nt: TGTGCCAGCAGCCCTATTCGTGGGAGTTTGACCGGGGAGCTGTTTTTT; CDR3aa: CASSPIRGSLTGELFF